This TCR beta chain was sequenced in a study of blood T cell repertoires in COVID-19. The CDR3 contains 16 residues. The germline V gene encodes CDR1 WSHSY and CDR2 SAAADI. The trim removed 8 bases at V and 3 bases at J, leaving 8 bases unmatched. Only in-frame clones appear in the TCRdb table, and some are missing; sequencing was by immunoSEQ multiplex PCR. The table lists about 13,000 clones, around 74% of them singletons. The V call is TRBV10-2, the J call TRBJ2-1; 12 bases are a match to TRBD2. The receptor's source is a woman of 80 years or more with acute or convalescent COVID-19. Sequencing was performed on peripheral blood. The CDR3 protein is CASHSGLAGIYNEQFF. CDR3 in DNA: TGCGCCAGCCACTCCGGACTAGCGGGGATCTACAATGAGCAGTTCTTC.